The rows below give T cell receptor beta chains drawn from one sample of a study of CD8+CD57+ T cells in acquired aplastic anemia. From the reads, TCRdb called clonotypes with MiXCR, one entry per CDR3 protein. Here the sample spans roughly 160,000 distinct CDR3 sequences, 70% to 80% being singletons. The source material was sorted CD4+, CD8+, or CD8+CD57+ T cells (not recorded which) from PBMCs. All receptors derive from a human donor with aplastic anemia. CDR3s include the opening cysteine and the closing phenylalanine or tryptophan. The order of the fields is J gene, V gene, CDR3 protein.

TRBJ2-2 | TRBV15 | CATRQDWTNTGELFF
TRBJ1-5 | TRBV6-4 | CASSPPGQGSQLQHF
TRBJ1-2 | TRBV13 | CASSLFGNYGYTF
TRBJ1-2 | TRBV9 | CASSVDDRLPGYTF
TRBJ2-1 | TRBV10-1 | CASRSVNEQFF
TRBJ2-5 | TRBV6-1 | CAIGPGAETQYF
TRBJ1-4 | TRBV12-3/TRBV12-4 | CASSRLVAGTPEKLFF
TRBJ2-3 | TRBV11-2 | CASSPSRGATDTQYF
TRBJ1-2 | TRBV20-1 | CSASPEEGYGYTF
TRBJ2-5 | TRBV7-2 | CASSPPRDRLQETQYF